This T cell receptor beta chain was observed in a study of response to subunit inactivated influenza vaccine listed by TCRdb under 2018. Turning to the overall study: To follow how T cells responded to a trivalent subunit inactivated influenza vaccine, the researchers relied on deep quantitative profiling of the T cell receptor repertoire.

From a lookup of the germline V gene, CDR1 and CDR2 are SNHLY and FYNNEI. V is cut by 1 base and J by 6 bases, and the space between the germline ends is 6 bases. The CDR3 numbers 12 residues from cysteine through phenylalanine. The CDR3 DNA has 36 bases and is translated from base 1. As for this clonotype: Its antigen is not yet known. There are no base qualities to consult, and no much larger clone falls within one base.

The library came from RT-PCR. Instrument used: Illumina HiSeq 2500. TCRdb reprocessed the public reads (quality trimming at Q25 with fastp, clone calling with MiXCR) and kept in-frame beta chains. Duplicate CDR3 protein sequences are folded into a single record with the most common DNA and genes. Here the sample has about 700,000 distinct CDR3 sequences; around 14% occur a single time. The ten largest clones add up to 5.5% to 7% of the sample. Here is what the overall study found, with its caveats: The authors proposed that each seasonal influenza vaccination may bring in only a limited number of new T cells.

The chain employs TRBV2 and TRBJ1-2, with no D gene named confidently. This sample comprised PBMCs from blood, obtained around 15 days before vaccination. The origin of this receptor is a man between 45 and 60 years old who received an inactivated influenza vaccine. Donor details come from another sample of the same person, matched by shared clones. The DNA sequence is TGTGCCAGCAGTGAAGAGTGGGATGGCTACACCTTC. Protein translation: CASSEEWDGYTF.